These T cell receptor beta chains were read from a single sample in a study of vaccination and CD4 T cells after COVID-19. The antigens for these receptors are not known. TCRdb passed the PCR reads through MiXCR, listing each CDR3 protein once. The repertoire consists of around 21,000 distinct CDR3 sequences, with roughly 63% occurring once and the leading ten covering 7.5% to 9.5%. Input material: CD4+ T cells from blood, cultured in vitro. The origin of the receptors is a human donor who had recovered from COVID-19. Each CDR3 is given with its conserved first and last residue. Each record gives: J gene, CDR3 length, clone size, V gene, D gene, CDR3 protein, CDR3 DNA. A D gene is named only where the DNA matches it firmly. Where a row states a size, it is once, few, many or the class of an expanded clone; other rows omit it.

J gene: TRBJ1-1
CDR3 length: 13
clone size: few
V gene: TRBV5-8
D gene: -
CDR3 protein: CASSLSPDTEAFF
CDR3 DNA: TGTGCCAGCAGCTTGTCTCCGGACACTGAAGCTTTCTTT

J gene: TRBJ2-3
CDR3 length: 14
clone size: -
V gene: TRBV25-1
D gene: -
CDR3 protein: CASRGVLSTDTQYF
CDR3 DNA: TGTGCCAGTAGGGGGGTTTTGAGCACAGATACGCAGTATTTT

J gene: TRBJ2-6
CDR3 length: 18
clone size: -
V gene: TRBV7-3
D gene: -
CDR3 protein: CASSLHQIPASGANVLTF
CDR3 DNA: TGTGCCAGCAGCTTACACCAAATCCCGGCCTCTGGGGCCAACGTCCTGACTTTC

J gene: TRBJ2-7
CDR3 length: 14
clone size: -
V gene: TRBV11-2
D gene: -
CDR3 protein: CASNSQRGIAEQYF
CDR3 DNA: TGTGCCAGCAATTCTCAGAGGGGTATAGCCGAGCAGTACTTC

J gene: TRBJ2-3
CDR3 length: 15
clone size: -
V gene: TRBV20-1
D gene: -
CDR3 protein: CSVPLGRRGGDTQYF
CDR3 DNA: TGCAGTGTTCCCTTAGGGAGAAGGGGTGGGGATACGCAGTATTTT

J gene: TRBJ1-5
CDR3 length: 17
clone size: few
V gene: TRBV20-1
D gene: -
CDR3 protein: CSARDLGPPYSNQPQHF
CDR3 DNA: TGCAGTGCTAGAGATCTTGGGCCACCGTATAGCAATCAGCCCCAGCATTTT

J gene: TRBJ2-1
CDR3 length: 15
clone size: -
V gene: TRBV11-2
D gene: -
CDR3 protein: CASSHITLSYNEQFF
CDR3 DNA: TGTGCCAGCAGCCACATTACCCTCTCCTACAATGAGCAGTTCTTC

J gene: TRBJ1-2
CDR3 length: 11
clone size: -
V gene: TRBV20-1
D gene: -
CDR3 protein: CSAALMYGYTF
CDR3 DNA: TGCAGTGCCGCCTTGATGTATGGCTACACCTTC

J gene: TRBJ1-1
CDR3 length: 14
clone size: once
V gene: TRBV7-3
D gene: TRBD1
CDR3 protein: CASGLGTGGTEAFF
CDR3 DNA: TGTGCCAGCGGCTTAGGGACAGGGGGCACTGAAGCTTTCTTT

J gene: TRBJ2-5
CDR3 length: 17
clone size: -
V gene: TRBV7-8
D gene: -
CDR3 protein: CASSLVRFSGTQETQYF
CDR3 DNA: TGTGCCAGCAGCTTAGTGCGTTTTTCAGGGACGCAAGAGACCCAGTACTTC

J gene: TRBJ2-3
CDR3 length: 14
clone size: -
V gene: TRBV6-4
D gene: TRBD2
CDR3 protein: CASSDRGLGDTQYF
CDR3 DNA: TGTGCCAGCAGTGACAGGGGACTAGGAGATACGCAGTATTTT

J gene: TRBJ1-5
CDR3 length: 17
clone size: few
V gene: TRBV24-1
D gene: -
CDR3 protein: CATSDLRATFGNQPQHF
CDR3 DNA: TGTGCCACCAGTGATTTGCGGGCGACATTTGGCAATCAGCCCCAGCATTTT

J gene: TRBJ1-1
CDR3 length: 14
clone size: -
V gene: TRBV6-1
D gene: -
CDR3 protein: CASSDRDLPTGAFF
CDR3 DNA: TGTGCCAGCAGTGACCGGGACCTCCCCACTGGAGCTTTCTTT

J gene: TRBJ2-7
CDR3 length: 14
clone size: -
V gene: TRBV11-2
D gene: -
CDR3 protein: CASSFTSGAYEQYF
CDR3 DNA: TGTGCCAGCAGCTTCACCAGCGGAGCCTACGAGCAGTACTTC

J gene: TRBJ2-2
CDR3 length: 15
clone size: -
V gene: TRBV27
D gene: -
CDR3 protein: CASSFQFAVTGELFF
CDR3 DNA: TGTGCCAGCAGTTTTCAGTTCGCGGTCACCGGGGAGCTGTTTTTT

J gene: TRBJ2-1
CDR3 length: 15
clone size: -
V gene: TRBV11-1
D gene: TRBD2
CDR3 protein: CASGIAGGLGYEQFF
CDR3 DNA: TGTGCCAGCGGTATAGCGGGAGGGCTTGGCTATGAGCAGTTCTTC

J gene: TRBJ2-5
CDR3 length: 13
clone size: -
V gene: TRBV24-1
D gene: -
CDR3 protein: CATSDFREETQYF
CDR3 DNA: TGTGCCACCAGTGATTTTAGGGAAGAGACCCAGTACTTC

J gene: TRBJ2-7
CDR3 length: 17
clone size: -
V gene: TRBV30
D gene: TRBD2
CDR3 protein: CAWTPGTSTDNRDEQYF
CDR3 DNA: TGTGCCTGGACACCCGGGACTAGCACCGATAATAGGGACGAGCAGTACTTC

J gene: TRBJ1-6
CDR3 length: 15
clone size: -
V gene: TRBV19
D gene: TRBD1
CDR3 protein: CASLGQGSYNSPLHF
CDR3 DNA: TGTGCCAGTTTGGGACAGGGATCCTATAATTCACCCCTCCACTTT

J gene: TRBJ1-2
CDR3 length: 12
clone size: -
V gene: TRBV28
D gene: -
CDR3 protein: CASSGMGYGYTF
CDR3 DNA: TGTGCCAGCAGTGGTATGGGATATGGCTACACCTTC

J gene: TRBJ1-5
CDR3 length: 12
clone size: -
V gene: TRBV30
D gene: -
CDR3 protein: CAWSASLGPQHF
CDR3 DNA: TGTGCCTGGAGTGCCTCGTTAGGGCCCCAGCATTTT

J gene: TRBJ1-2
CDR3 length: 14
clone size: -
V gene: TRBV20-1
D gene: TRBD1
CDR3 protein: CSALNPGQPYGYTF
CDR3 DNA: TGCAGTGCTTTGAACCCGGGACAGCCCTATGGCTACACCTTC

J gene: TRBJ2-5
CDR3 length: 15
clone size: few
V gene: TRBV20-1
D gene: -
CDR3 protein: CSAHSHGGGTETQYF
CDR3 DNA: TGCAGTGCTCACAGTCATGGAGGGGGCACTGAGACCCAGTACTTC

J gene: TRBJ2-1
CDR3 length: 14
clone size: -
V gene: TRBV11-2
D gene: -
CDR3 protein: CASSPLRSYNEQFF
CDR3 DNA: TGTGCCAGCAGCCCCCTTCGCTCCTACAATGAGCAGTTCTTC

J gene: TRBJ2-1
CDR3 length: 14
clone size: once
V gene: TRBV30
D gene: -
CDR3 protein: CAWRSPSSYNEQFF
CDR3 DNA: TGTGCCTGGAGATCCCCGAGCTCCTACAATGAGCAGTTCTTC

J gene: TRBJ1-6
CDR3 length: 14
clone size: few
V gene: TRBV6-2/TRBV6-3
D gene: -
CDR3 protein: CASSRTTENSPLHF
CDR3 DNA: TGTGCCAGCAGTCGGACGACAGAGAATTCACCCCTCCACTTT

J gene: TRBJ1-5
CDR3 length: 15
clone size: few
V gene: TRBV20-1
D gene: -
CDR3 protein: CSARDGGQSNQPQHF
CDR3 DNA: TGCAGTGCTAGAGATGGAGGTCAGAGCAATCAGCCCCAGCATTTT

J gene: TRBJ1-1
CDR3 length: 14
clone size: -
V gene: TRBV7-9
D gene: -
CDR3 protein: CASRLDYLNTEAFF
CDR3 DNA: TGTGCCAGCAGGCTGGACTATCTGAACACTGAAGCTTTCTTT

J gene: TRBJ1-5
CDR3 length: 16
clone size: -
V gene: TRBV28
D gene: TRBD1
CDR3 protein: CASREKGTGKDQPQHF
CDR3 DNA: TGTGCCAGCAGGGAAAAAGGGACAGGGAAGGATCAGCCCCAGCATTTT

J gene: TRBJ1-1
CDR3 length: 13
clone size: -
V gene: TRBV5-8
D gene: -
CDR3 protein: CASSLAGYTEAFF
CDR3 DNA: TGTGCCAGCAGCTTGGCCGGGTACACTGAAGCTTTCTTT

J gene: TRBJ1-2
CDR3 length: 14
clone size: -
V gene: TRBV18
D gene: -
CDR3 protein: CASSPPARNYGYTF
CDR3 DNA: TGTGCCAGCTCACCACCGGCACGGAACTATGGCTACACCTTC

J gene: TRBJ2-5
CDR3 length: 14
clone size: -
V gene: TRBV19
D gene: -
CDR3 protein: CASSPRGYQETQYF
CDR3 DNA: TGTGCCAGTAGCCCGCGAGGGTACCAAGAGACCCAGTACTTC

J gene: TRBJ1-2
CDR3 length: 15
clone size: -
V gene: TRBV29-1
D gene: TRBD1
CDR3 protein: CSVGTQTGILDGYTF
CDR3 DNA: TGCAGCGTAGGAACCCAGACAGGGATACTCGATGGCTACACCTTC

J gene: TRBJ1-6
CDR3 length: 15
clone size: -
V gene: TRBV12-3/TRBV12-4
D gene: TRBD1
CDR3 protein: CASSGTGALNSPLHF
CDR3 DNA: TGTGCCAGCAGTGGGACAGGCGCCCTCAATTCACCCCTCCACTTT

J gene: TRBJ2-7
CDR3 length: 14
clone size: -
V gene: TRBV11-3
D gene: -
CDR3 protein: CASSFSGASYEQYF
CDR3 DNA: TGTGCCAGCAGCTTTTCCGGGGCGTCCTACGAGCAGTACTTC

J gene: TRBJ2-7
CDR3 length: 15
clone size: -
V gene: TRBV20-1
D gene: TRBD2
CDR3 protein: CSATWTSGSSYEQYF
CDR3 DNA: TGCAGTGCTACCTGGACTAGCGGGAGCTCCTACGAGCAGTACTTC

J gene: TRBJ1-2
CDR3 length: 15
clone size: -
V gene: TRBV4-2
D gene: -
CDR3 protein: CASSQDLDSNYGYTF
CDR3 DNA: TGTGCCAGCAGCCAAGATCTCGACAGCAACTATGGCTACACCTTC

J gene: TRBJ2-4
CDR3 length: 15
clone size: few
V gene: TRBV20-1
D gene: TRBD2
CDR3 protein: CSAGGGSWPKNIQYF
CDR3 DNA: TGCAGTGCTGGGGGGGGGAGCTGGCCCAAAAACATTCAGTACTTC

J gene: TRBJ2-5
CDR3 length: 16
clone size: -
V gene: TRBV21-1
D gene: -
CDR3 protein: CASSKDGNRVGETQYF
CDR3 DNA: TGTGCCAGCAGCAAAGACGGGAACAGGGTAGGGGAGACCCAGTACTTC

J gene: TRBJ1-6
CDR3 length: 11
clone size: -
V gene: TRBV30
D gene: -
CDR3 protein: CAWSLRGPLHF
CDR3 DNA: TGTGCCTGGAGTTTAAGGGGGCCCCTCCACTTT